The 9 T cell receptor beta chains in this list originate from one sample, sequenced in a study of Ad26.COV2.S vaccination and SARS-CoV-2 variants. The protocol was immunoSEQ multiplex PCR, while the TCRdb copy is restricted to in-frame clones and leaves out a portion. The table has around 400,000 clones, 75% to 90% seen once. Treatment of the sample: around 19 received Ad26.COV2.S at low or high dose, single or two shots; 5 received placebo; per-sample allocation not given. At day 63 after the first vaccine or placebo injection, samples were drawn. Sequencing used peripheral blood, obtained in a trial of Ad26.COV2.S vaccine versus placebo. The receptors originated from a person aged 18-60 years who received the Ad26.COV2.S COVID-19 vaccine or a placebo.

The chain has TRBV30 and TRBJ2-1; the match to TRBD2 covers 10 bases. V was pared by 6 bases and J by 9 bases, with 11 bases of the junction left unmatched. The CDR3 sequence is 14 residues long. Per the germline V gene, CDR1 is GTSNPN and CDR2 is SVGIG (reference sequence). The CDR3 DNA reads as TGTGCCTGTTTAGCGGGAGGAGGCCCCTTTGAGCAGTTCTTC. As protein: CACLAGGGPFEQFF.

The rearrangement links TRBV7-2 to TRBJ2-7; no clear D gene. Germline loops: CDR1 SGHTA, CDR2 FQGNSA. The germline V and J ends were trimmed by 5 bases and 2 bases, with 10 bases remaining between them. The length of the CDR3 is 13 residues. The DNA of the CDR3 is TGTGCCAGCAGCACCGGACCGGCCTACGAGCAGTACTTC. It translates to CASSTGPAYEQYF.

The rearrangement uses TRBV5-6 and TRBJ2-7; the D is unclear. Trimming shortened V by 2 bases and J by 4 bases, and 10 bases separated the two germline ends. The CDR3 contains 13 residues. The germline V gene has CDR1 SGHDT and CDR2 YYEEEE. CDR3 DNA sequence: TGTGCCAGCAGCTTCACAGATGCATACGAGCAGTACTTC. This translates into CASSFTDAYEQYF.

This rearrangement joins TRBV6-2 or TRBV6-3 to TRBJ2-7, with 7 bases fitting TRBD2. Trimming at V came to 0 bases and at J to 0 bases, leaving 5 bases not matched to a gene. In germline, CDR1 is MNHEY, CDR2 SVGEGT. This CDR3 comprises 16 residues. The CDR3 sequence is CASSYSPSGSSYEQYF. The CDR3 nucleotides read TGTGCCAGCAGTTACTCACCTAGCGGATCCTCCTACGAGCAGTACTTC.

This chain links TRBV7-2 with TRBJ2-3, with unresolved D. This CDR3 has 16 residues. V was clipped by 3 bases and J by 3 bases, with 16 bases between them. Germline-derived CDR1 and CDR2 are SGHTA and FQGNSA. This CDR3 is CASSLGRPRTTDTQYF. The DNA of the CDR3 is TGTGCCAGCAGCTTGGGTCGGCCCAGAACTACAGATACGCAGTATTTT.

This rearrangement joins TRBV5-4 to TRBJ1-3; D remains unclear. CDR1 and CDR2 from the germline V gene are SGHNT and YYREEE (reference sequence). V gave up 7 bases and J gave up 4 bases, with 12 bases separating them. CDR3 length: 13 residues. The CDR3 loop is CASRSPGGNTIYF. In nucleotides, the CDR3 is TGTGCCAGCCGGTCCCCAGGAGGAAACACCATATATTTT.

The genes are TRBV15 and TRBJ2-5, with TRBD1 as a possible D gene (5 bases). Trimming took 1 base from V and 0 from J, leaving 9 bases between them. The V gene's germline CDR1 is LNHNV and CDR2 YYDKDF (reference sequence). This CDR3 is 15 amino acids long. CDR3 in amino acids: CATSRGGPYQETQYF. The CDR3 DNA is TGTGCCACCAGCAGAGGGGGCCCATACCAAGAGACCCAGTACTTC.

The J gene is TRBJ2-1, the V gene TRBV25-1; no firm D call. CDR1 and CDR2 (germline): MGHDK, SYGVNS. The CDR3 contains 17 residues. V was cut by 7 bases and J by 9 bases, with 28 bases left in between. In DNA, the CDR3 is TGTGCCAGCATTCCCTCCGTCGTCGGAATGACTTGGGGTGAGCAGTTCTTC. This translates into CASIPSVVGMTWGEQFF.

The chain is built from TRBV14 and TRBJ1-4; D is possibly TRBD1 (5 bases). The germline V gene has CDR1 SGHDN and CDR2 FVKESK. V was pared by 2 bases and J by 7 bases, with 20 bases between. The CDR3 spans 17 residues. The CDR3 DNA reads TGTGCCAGCAGCCAATTCTTGTCGGCCGGGGCGGGTGAAAAACTGTTTTTT. This sequence encodes CASSQFLSAGAGEKLFF.